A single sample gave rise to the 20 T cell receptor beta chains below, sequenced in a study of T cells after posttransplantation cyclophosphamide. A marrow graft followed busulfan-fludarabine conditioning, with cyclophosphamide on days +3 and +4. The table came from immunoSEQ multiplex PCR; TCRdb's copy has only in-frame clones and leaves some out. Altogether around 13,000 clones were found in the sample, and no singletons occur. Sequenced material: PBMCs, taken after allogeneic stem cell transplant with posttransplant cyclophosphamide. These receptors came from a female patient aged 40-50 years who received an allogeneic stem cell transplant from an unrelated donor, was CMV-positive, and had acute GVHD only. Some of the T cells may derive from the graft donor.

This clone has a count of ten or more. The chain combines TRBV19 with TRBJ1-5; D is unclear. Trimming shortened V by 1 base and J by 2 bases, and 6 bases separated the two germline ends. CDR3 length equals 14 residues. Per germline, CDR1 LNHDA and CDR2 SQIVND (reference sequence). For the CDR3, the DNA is TGTGCCAGTAGTATAGGGCGGGGCAATCAGCCCCAGCATTTT. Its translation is CASSIGRGNQPQHF.

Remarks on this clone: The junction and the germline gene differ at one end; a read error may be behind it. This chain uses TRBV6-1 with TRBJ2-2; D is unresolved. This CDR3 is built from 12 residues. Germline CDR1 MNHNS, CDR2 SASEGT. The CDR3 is CAISHGIGELFF. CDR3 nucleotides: TGTGCCATCAGTCATGGCATCGGGGAGCTGTTTTTT.

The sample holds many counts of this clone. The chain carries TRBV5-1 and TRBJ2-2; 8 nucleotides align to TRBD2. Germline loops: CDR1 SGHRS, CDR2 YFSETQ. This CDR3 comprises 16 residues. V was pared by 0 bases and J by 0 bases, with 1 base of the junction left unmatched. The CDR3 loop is CASSLVLAANTGELFF. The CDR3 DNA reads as TGCGCCAGCAGCTTGGTACTAGCGGCGAACACCGGGGAGCTGTTTTTT.

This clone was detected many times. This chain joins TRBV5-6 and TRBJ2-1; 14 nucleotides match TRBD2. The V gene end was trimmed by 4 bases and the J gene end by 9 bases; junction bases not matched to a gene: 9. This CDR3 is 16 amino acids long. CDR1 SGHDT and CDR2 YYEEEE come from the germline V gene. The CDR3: CASSMPGLAGAGEQFF. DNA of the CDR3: TGTGCCAGCAGCATGCCGGGACTAGCGGGGGCGGGTGAGCAGTTCTTC. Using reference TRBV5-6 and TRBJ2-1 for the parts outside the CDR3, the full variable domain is DAGVTQSPTHLIKTRGQQVTLRCSPKSGHDTVSWYQQALGQGPQFIFQYYEEEERQRGNFPDRFSGHQFPNYSSELNVNALLLGDSALYLCASSMPGLAGAGEQFFGPGTRLTVL.

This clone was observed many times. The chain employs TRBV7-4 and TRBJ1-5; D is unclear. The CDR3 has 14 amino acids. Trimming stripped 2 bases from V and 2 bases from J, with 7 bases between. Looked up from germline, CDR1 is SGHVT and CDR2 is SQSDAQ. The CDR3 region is CASSLTVGNQPQHF. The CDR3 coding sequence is TGTGCCAGCAGCTTAACGGTGGGCAATCAGCCCCAGCATTTT. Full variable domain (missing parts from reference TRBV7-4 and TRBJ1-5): GAGVSQSPRYKVAKRGRDVALRCDSISGHVTLYWYRQTLGQGSEVLTYSQSDAQRDKSGRPSGRFSAERPERSVSTLKIQRTEQGDSAVYLCASSLTVGNQPQHFGDGTRLSIL.

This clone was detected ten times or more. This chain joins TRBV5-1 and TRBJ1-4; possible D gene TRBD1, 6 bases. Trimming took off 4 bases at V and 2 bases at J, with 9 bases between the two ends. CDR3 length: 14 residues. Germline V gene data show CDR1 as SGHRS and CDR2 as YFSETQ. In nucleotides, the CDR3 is TGCGCCAGCAGCCTAGGACAGACTAATGAAAAACTGTTTTTT. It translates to CASSLGQTNEKLFF.

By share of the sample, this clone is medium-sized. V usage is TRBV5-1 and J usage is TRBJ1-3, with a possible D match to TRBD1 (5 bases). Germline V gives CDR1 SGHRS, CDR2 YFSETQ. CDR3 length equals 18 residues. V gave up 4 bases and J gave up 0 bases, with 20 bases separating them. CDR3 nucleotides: TGCGCCAGCAGCCTACGACAGCTTCTACTTGACTCTGGAAACACCATATATTTT. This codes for CASSLRQLLLDSGNTIYF.

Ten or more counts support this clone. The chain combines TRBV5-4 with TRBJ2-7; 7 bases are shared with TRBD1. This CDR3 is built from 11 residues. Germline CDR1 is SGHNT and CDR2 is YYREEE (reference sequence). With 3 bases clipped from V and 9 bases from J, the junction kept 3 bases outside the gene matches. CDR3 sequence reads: CASSSPGGQYV. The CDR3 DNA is TGTGCCAGCAGCTCACCAGGGGGGCAGTACGTC.

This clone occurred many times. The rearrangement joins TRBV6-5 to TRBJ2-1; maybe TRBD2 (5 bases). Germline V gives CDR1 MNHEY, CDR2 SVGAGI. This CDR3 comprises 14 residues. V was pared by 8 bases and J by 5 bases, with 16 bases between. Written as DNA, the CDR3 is TGTGCCAGCGCTTATTTAGGGAGAGACAATGAGCAGTTCTTC. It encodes CASAYLGRDNEQFF.

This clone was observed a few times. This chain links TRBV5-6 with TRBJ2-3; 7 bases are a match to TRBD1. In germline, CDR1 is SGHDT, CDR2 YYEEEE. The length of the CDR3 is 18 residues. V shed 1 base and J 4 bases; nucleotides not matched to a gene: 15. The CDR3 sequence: CASSLPHQGVKWADTQYF. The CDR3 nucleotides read TGTGCCAGCAGCTTGCCCCATCAGGGGGTTAAGTGGGCAGATACGCAGTATTTT.

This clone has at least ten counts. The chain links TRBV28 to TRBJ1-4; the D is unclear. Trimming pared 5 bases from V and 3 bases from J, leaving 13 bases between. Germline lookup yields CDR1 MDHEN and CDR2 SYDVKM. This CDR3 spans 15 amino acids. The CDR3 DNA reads TGTGCCAGCAGTGTCCTTACTAGTGCTAATGAAAAACTGTTTTTT. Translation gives CASSVLTSANEKLFF.

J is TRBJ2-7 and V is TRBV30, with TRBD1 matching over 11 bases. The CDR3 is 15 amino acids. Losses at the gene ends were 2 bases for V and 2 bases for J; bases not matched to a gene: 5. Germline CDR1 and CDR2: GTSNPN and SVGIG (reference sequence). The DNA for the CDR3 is TGTGCCTGGAGTACCGGACAGGGGGCCCCCTACGAGCAGTACGTC. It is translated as CAWSTGQGAPYEQYV.

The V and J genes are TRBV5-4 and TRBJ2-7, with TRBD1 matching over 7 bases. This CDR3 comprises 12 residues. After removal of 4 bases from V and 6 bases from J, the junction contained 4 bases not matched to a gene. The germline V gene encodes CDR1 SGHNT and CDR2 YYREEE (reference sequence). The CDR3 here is CASSNDRAEQYV. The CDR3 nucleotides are TGTGCCAGCAGCAACGACAGGGCCGAGCAGTACGTC.

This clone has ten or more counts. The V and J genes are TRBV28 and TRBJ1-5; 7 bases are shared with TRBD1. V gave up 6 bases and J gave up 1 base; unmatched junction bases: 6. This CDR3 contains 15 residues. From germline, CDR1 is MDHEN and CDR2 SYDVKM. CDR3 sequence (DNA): TGTGCCAGCAGCGTCATGGACAGGAGCAATCAGCCCCAGCATTTT. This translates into CASSVMDRSNQPQHF. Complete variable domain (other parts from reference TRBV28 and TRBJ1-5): DVKVTQSSRYLVKRTGEKVFLECVQDMDHENMFWYRQDPGLGLRLIYFSYDVKMKEKGDIPEGYSVSREKKERFSLILESASTNQTSMYLCASSVMDRSNQPQHFGDGTRLSIL.

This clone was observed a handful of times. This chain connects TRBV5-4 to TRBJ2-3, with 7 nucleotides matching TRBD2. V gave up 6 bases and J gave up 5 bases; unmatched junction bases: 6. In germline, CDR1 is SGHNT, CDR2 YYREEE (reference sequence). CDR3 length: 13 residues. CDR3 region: CASKVGGKDTQYF. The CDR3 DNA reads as TGTGCCAGCAAGGTGGGGGGGAAAGATACGCAGTATTTT.

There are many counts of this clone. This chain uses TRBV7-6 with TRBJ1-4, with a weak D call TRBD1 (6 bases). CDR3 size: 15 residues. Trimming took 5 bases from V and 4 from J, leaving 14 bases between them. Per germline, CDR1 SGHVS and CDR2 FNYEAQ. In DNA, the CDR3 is TGTGCCAGCAGCAAAAACAGGGACAATAATGAAAAACTGTTTTTT. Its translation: CASSKNRDNNEKLFF.

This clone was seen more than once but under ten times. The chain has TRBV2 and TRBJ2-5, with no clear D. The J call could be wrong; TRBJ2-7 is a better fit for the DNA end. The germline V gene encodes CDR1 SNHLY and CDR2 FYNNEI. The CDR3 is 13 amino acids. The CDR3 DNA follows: TGTGCCAGCATCCCCGCGGATTCCTACGAGCAGTACTTC. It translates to CASIPADSYEQYF.

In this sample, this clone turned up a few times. CDR3: CATSRDGGGWDNYGYTF. For the CDR3, the DNA is TGTGCCACCAGCAGAGATGGGGGGGGCTGGGATAACTATGGCTACACCTTC. This chain connects TRBV15 to TRBJ1-2; D is possibly TRBD1 (6 bases). Trimming pared 0 bases from V and 1 base from J, leaving 15 bases between. This CDR3 comprises 17 residues. Germline-derived CDR1 and CDR2 are LNHNV and YYDKDF (reference sequence).

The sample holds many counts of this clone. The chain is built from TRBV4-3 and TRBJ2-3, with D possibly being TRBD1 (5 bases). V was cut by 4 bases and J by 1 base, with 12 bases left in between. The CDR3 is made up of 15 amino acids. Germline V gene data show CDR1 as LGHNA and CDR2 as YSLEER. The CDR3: CASSRSTDRTDTQYF. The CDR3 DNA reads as TGCGCCAGCAGCCGTTCGACAGACCGCACAGATACGCAGTATTTT.

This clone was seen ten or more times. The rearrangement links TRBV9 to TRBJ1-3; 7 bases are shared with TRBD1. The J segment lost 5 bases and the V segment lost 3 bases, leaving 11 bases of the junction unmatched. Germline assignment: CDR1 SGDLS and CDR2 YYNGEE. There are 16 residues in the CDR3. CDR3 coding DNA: TGTGCCAGCAGCGCGAACCCACAGGGGAGGAGAAACACCATATATTTT. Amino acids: CASSANPQGRRNTIYF.